These T cell receptor beta chains were read from a single sample in a study of blood T cell repertoires in COVID-19. The data were produced by immunoSEQ multiplex PCR, yet TCRdb's version contains in-frame clones alone and is incomplete. Of some 230,000 clones listed, roughly 85% are singletons. The source material was peripheral blood. Receptors were obtained from a man between 45 and 60 years old who had recovered from COVID-19. CDR3s include the opening cysteine and the closing phenylalanine or tryptophan. Each record gives: CDR3 DNA, CDR3 protein, CDR3 length, clone size, J gene, V gene, D gene. The D gene is left open where the match is weak. Expanded clones are given a class, and other clones once, few, many or no size at all.

TGTGCCAGCAGTCTGGTGGGGCCGAGAAACATTCAGTACTTC	CASSLVGPRNIQYF	14	.	TRBJ2-4	TRBV6-5	.
TGTGCCATCAGTGCCCGGGGACTAGCGGGAAACAATGAGCAGTTCTTC	CAISARGLAGNNEQFF	16	.	TRBJ2-1	TRBV10-3	TRBD2
TGCGCCAGCAGCCAAGGAGTCCTAGCGGGGCTCACAGATACGCAGTATTTT	CASSQGVLAGLTDTQYF	17	.	TRBJ2-3	TRBV5-1	TRBD2
TGTGCCAGCAGCGTAGACTCGAGGTTGAACACCGGGGAGCTGTTTTTT	CASSVDSRLNTGELFF	16	.	TRBJ2-2	TRBV9	.
TGTGCCAGCAGAAACAGGGTCCATAATTCACCCCTCCACTTT	CASRNRVHNSPLHF	14	.	TRBJ1-6	TRBV25-1	.
TGCGCCAGCAGCTTTCCGACTAGCGGGAGTTTAACCTCCTACAATGAGCAGTTCTTC	CASSFPTSGSLTSYNEQFF	19	.	TRBJ2-1	TRBV5-1	TRBD2
TGTGCCAGCAGTTACGCAGGGGGTCAGCCCCAGCATTTT	CASSYAGGQPQHF	13	.	TRBJ1-5	TRBV6-5	TRBD1
TGTGCCATCAGTGAGAGTAGCGCCTCCTACGAGCAGTACTTC	CAISESSASYEQYF	14	.	TRBJ2-7	TRBV10-3	.
TGTGCCAGCAGTTTTTGGACAGGGGCTAGCTCCTACGAGCAGTACTTC	CASSFWTGASSYEQYF	16	.	TRBJ2-7	TRBV28	TRBD1
TGCAGCGTCGTTATAGGAGGTGATTGGAAACGCGAGCAGTACTTC	CSVVIGGDWKREQYF	15	.	TRBJ2-7	TRBV29-1	.
TGTGCCAGCAGCCTAGGGACAGCTCGGACCCAGTACTTC	CASSLGTARTQYF	13	.	TRBJ2-5	TRBV6-5	TRBD1
TGTGCCAGCAGCTCCGCAGGGGCTAACTATGGCTACACCTTC	CASSSAGANYGYTF	14	.	TRBJ1-2	TRBV5-4	.
TGCGCCAGCAGTCCCACGGGGTTGAATGAAAAACTGTTTTTT	CASSPTGLNEKLFF	14	.	TRBJ1-4	TRBV5-1	.
TGTGCCAGCAATAGACAGGGTCGTTCCTACGAGCAGTACTTC	CASNRQGRSYEQYF	14	.	TRBJ2-7	TRBV6-5	TRBD1
TGTGCCAGCAGCTCCCCAAATCAGCCCCAGCATTTT	CASSSPNQPQHF	12	.	TRBJ1-5	TRBV7-8	.
TGTGCCAGCAGTTCACAGGCTCCGGGGACCCAGTACTTC	CASSSQAPGTQYF	13	.	TRBJ2-5	TRBV28	.
TGTGCCAGTAGTATAAGGGGGAACACTGAAGCTTTCTTT	CASSIRGNTEAFF	13	.	TRBJ1-1	TRBV19	.
TGTGCCAGCAGTTACGGAGGGAGGGCGACAGATACGCAGTATTTT	CASSYGGRATDTQYF	15	.	TRBJ2-3	TRBV6-5	TRBD2
TGTGCCAGCAGCCAGGACATCTATAATTCACCCCTCCACTTT	CASSQDIYNSPLHF	14	.	TRBJ1-6	TRBV3-1/TRBV3-2	.
TGTGCCACCAGTGATTTTCTACGGGAGGGCACAGATACGCAGTATTTT	CATSDFLREGTDTQYF	16	.	TRBJ2-3	TRBV24-1	TRBD2
TGCGCCAGCAGTGAGGCGAGCTCCTACGAGCAGTACTTC	CASSEASSYEQYF	13	.	TRBJ2-7	TRBV10-1	.
TGTGCCAGTAGTATAGGCGGGAGACGCACAGATACGCAGTATTTT	CASSIGGRRTDTQYF	15	.	TRBJ2-3	TRBV19	TRBD2
TGTGCCAGCACTAGGGGTGGCAGGACCTACGAGCAGTACTTC	CASTRGGRTYEQYF	14	.	TRBJ2-7	TRBV28	.
TGTGCCAGCAGCCCACGGGGAACTAATGAAAAACTGTTTTTT	CASSPRGTNEKLFF	14	.	TRBJ1-4	TRBV7-9	.
TGTGCAAGTCGCTTAAAATGGCCAGGGACTAGCGGTCCCTACAATGAGCAGTTCTTC	CASRLKWPGTSGPYNEQFF	19	.	TRBJ2-1	TRBV12-2	.
TGTGCCAGCAGCTTCGACAGGTATCCTAACAATGAGCAGTTCTTC	CASSFDRYPNNEQFF	15	.	TRBJ2-1	TRBV6-5	.
TGTGCCAGCAGTTTCGTCCCTCTAGCCAAAAACATTCAGTACTTC	CASSFVPLAKNIQYF	15	.	TRBJ2-4	TRBV27	.
TGTGCCAGCAGCTCACTTACGACAGACTACGAGCAGTACTTC	CASSSLTTDYEQYF	14	.	TRBJ2-7	TRBV7-9	.
TGTGCCAGCAGTCCCGGACAGGGAAAAAACTCTGGAAACACCATATATTTT	CASSPGQGKNSGNTIYF	17	.	TRBJ1-3	TRBV27	TRBD1
TGTGCCAGCAGCTTGGGGGCAGGGGTTGGTGAAAAACTGTTTTTT	CASSLGAGVGEKLFF	15	.	TRBJ1-4	TRBV5-8	.
TGCAGTGCTGGACTAGCCCGGGAGCAGTACTTC	CSAGLAREQYF	11	.	TRBJ2-7	TRBV20-1	TRBD2
TGTGCCAGCAGCCAAGGTCGGGGGAGCGGGAACACCGGGGAGCTGTTTTTT	CASSQGRGSGNTGELFF	17	.	TRBJ2-2	TRBV4-2	.
TGTGCCAGCAGCGTAGCGGGGGGTTGGGAGACCCAGTACTTC	CASSVAGGWETQYF	14	.	TRBJ2-5	TRBV9	TRBD2
TGTGCCAGCAGATTTAGGACAGGGTTGTACGAGCAGTACTTC	CASRFRTGLYEQYF	14	.	TRBJ2-7	TRBV2	TRBD1
TGTGCCAGCAGTCCTTTACTAGCGGGAGTGGAGCATACGCAGTATTTT	CASSPLLAGVEHTQYF	16	few	TRBJ2-3	TRBV2	TRBD2